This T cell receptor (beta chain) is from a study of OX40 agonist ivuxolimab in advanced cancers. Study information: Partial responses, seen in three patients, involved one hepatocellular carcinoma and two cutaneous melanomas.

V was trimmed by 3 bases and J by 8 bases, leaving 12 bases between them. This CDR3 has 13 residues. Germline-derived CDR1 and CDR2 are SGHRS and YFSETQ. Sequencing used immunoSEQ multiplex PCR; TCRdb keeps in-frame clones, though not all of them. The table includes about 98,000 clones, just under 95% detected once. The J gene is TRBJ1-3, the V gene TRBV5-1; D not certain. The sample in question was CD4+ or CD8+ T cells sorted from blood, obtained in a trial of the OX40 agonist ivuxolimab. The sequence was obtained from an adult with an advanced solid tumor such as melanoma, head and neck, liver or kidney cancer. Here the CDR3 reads CASSSGSGDTIYF. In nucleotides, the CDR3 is TGCGCCAGCAGCTCCGGGAGCGGAGACACCATATATTTT.